A single sample is the source of the 32 T cell receptor beta chains below, sequenced in a study of patients and donors after allogeneic stem cell transplantation (dated by TCRdb to 2020 to 2022). The library was made by RT-PCR. The sequencing machine was a NextSeq 550. The public reads were quality trimmed at Q25 with fastp and then assembled into clones with MiXCR by TCRdb, keeping productive beta chains. Every distinct CDR3 protein forms one entry, paired with its most common genes and DNA. The sample data list over 130,000 distinct CDR3 sequences, and about 40% of these were observed just once. The ten largest clones add up to less than 60% of the sample. The sequencing input was blood, either unsorted or a sorted T cell fraction (not recorded which). The source is a human donor who was either an allogeneic HSCT recipient or a stem cell or donor lymphocyte infusion donor (not recorded which). It is not recorded whose cells these are; they may come from a transplant donor.

The V and J genes are TRBV9 and TRBJ1-4; a possible D gene is TRBD1 (5 bases). From germline, CDR1 is SGDLS and CDR2 YYNGEE. With 0 bases removed from V and 12 bases from J, the gap between germline ends came to 12 bases. The CDR3 contains 13 residues. Here the CDR3 reads CASSVGGDQELFF. CDR3 sequence (DNA): TGTGCCAGCAGCGTAGGGGGCGACCAGGAACTGTTTTTT.

This clonotype was recorded a few times. Here the CDR3 DNA reads TGTGCCAGCAGCTTAGTTGCGGTTACGGAGACCCAGTACTTC. Its translation is CASSLVAVTETQYF. The gene calls are TRBV11-2 and TRBJ2-5; no reliable D call. Trimming cost V 1 base and J 5 bases, with 11 bases left between them. In germline, CDR1 is SGHAT, CDR2 FQNNGV. CDR3 length equals 14 residues.

The chain recombines TRBV9 with TRBJ1-4; a weak D match, TRBD1 (5 bases). Germline assignment: CDR1 SGDLS and CDR2 YYNGEE. Trimming took off 7 bases at V and 0 bases at J, with 10 bases between the two ends. This CDR3 has 14 amino acids. The CDR3 region has the DNA TGTGCCAGCGGGGACGGGCCAACTAATGAAAAACTGTTTTTT. Encoded protein: CASGDGPTNEKLFF.

The chain uses TRBV6-5 and TRBJ2-7, with TRBD1 as a possible D gene (6 bases). The CDR3 sequence is 13 residues long. The V and J ends lost 4 bases and 4 bases respectively, with 11 bases between them. Germline V gene lookup returns CDR1 MNHEY and CDR2 SVGAGI. CDR3 nucleotides: TGTGCCAGCAGTTCGTTACAGGGATACGAGCAGTACTTC. Residues: CASSSLQGYEQYF.

The V call is TRBV7-9, the J call TRBJ1-1; a possible D gene is TRBD1 (6 bases). Per the germline V gene, CDR1 is SEHNR and CDR2 is FQNEAQ (reference sequence). The CDR3 sequence is 13 residues long. V gave up 1 base and J gave up 6 bases, with 9 bases separating them. CDR3: CASSLEQGSEAFF. For the CDR3, the DNA is TGTGCCAGCAGCTTAGAACAGGGTTCTGAAGCTTTCTTT.

The V call is TRBV12-3 or TRBV12-4, the J call TRBJ1-5, with D maybe TRBD1 (6 bases). This CDR3 spans 15 amino acids. V lost 5 bases and J 4 bases, leaving 15 bases between the germline ends. CDR3 DNA sequence: TGTGCCAGCAGTAAGGGACATGGGGCGAATCAGCCCCAGCATTTT. This translates into CASSKGHGANQPQHF.

This chain uses TRBV28 with TRBJ1-5; D gene ambiguous. Germline CDR1 and CDR2: MDHEN and SYDVKM. Trimming removed 5 bases at V and 15 bases at J, with 14 bases between. CDR3 length: 11 residues. CDR3 sequence: CASSERASRHF. In DNA, the CDR3 is TGTGCCAGCAGTGAACGGGCCTCCCGGCATTTT.

This clonotype was recorded many times. J is TRBJ1-2 and V is TRBV20-1; 9 bases align to TRBD1. The CDR3 totals 12 residues. Germline CDR1 reads DFQATT; CDR2 reads SNEGSKA (reference sequence). V shed 3 bases, J shed 7 bases, and the junction held 3 bases outside the gene matches. This CDR3 is CSARTGGGGYTF. The CDR3 nucleotides are TGCAGTGCTAGGACAGGGGGAGGTGGCTACACCTTC.

This sequence joins TRBV9 and TRBJ2-5, with TRBD2 identical over 8 bases. The CDR3 is made up of 14 amino acids. Germline V lookup: CDR1 SGDLS, CDR2 YYNGEE. V gave up 2 bases and J gave up 4 bases; unmatched junction bases: 4. The CDR3 DNA reads TGTGCCAGCAGCGTGGGGGGACTAGGAGAGACCCAGTACTTC. Encoded protein: CASSVGGLGETQYF.

The chain recombines TRBV14 with TRBJ2-1; a weak D match, TRBD2 (7 bases). Germline V gene lookup returns CDR1 SGHDN and CDR2 FVKESK. V was cut by 2 bases and J by 7 bases, with 15 bases left in between. This CDR3 is 15 amino acids long. In nucleotides, the CDR3 is TGTGCCAGCAGCCAAAGGGCTAGGGGGGGGAATGAGCAGTTCTTC. Translated, it gives CASSQRARGGNEQFF. The variable domain in full, with the rest retrieved from reference TRBV14 and TRBJ2-1, is EAGVTQFPSHSVIEKGQTVTLRCDPISGHDNLYWYRRVMGKEIKFLLHFVKESKQDESGMPNNRFLAERTGGTYSTLKVQPAELEDSGVYFCASSQRARGGNEQFFGPGTRLTVL.

This clonotype was detected only a few times. V is TRBV7-2 and J is TRBJ1-1; D is uncertain. The germline V gene encodes CDR1 SGHTA and CDR2 FQGNSA. Trimming removed 4 bases at V and 0 bases at J, with 6 bases between. The CDR3 has 13 amino acids. The CDR3 coding sequence is TGTGCCAGCAGCTCCTACATGAACACTGAAGCTTTCTTT. This gives the protein CASSSYMNTEAFF.

The CDR3 spells CASSTGGVGYTF. The CDR3 nucleotides are TGTGCCAGCAGCACCGGGGGTGTTGGCTACACCTTC. The rearrangement joins TRBV28 to TRBJ1-2; D possibly corresponds to TRBD1 (5 bases). The ends were cut back, 6 bases at V and 7 bases at J, with 12 bases in the middle. This CDR3 contains 12 residues. Germline CDR1 MDHEN, CDR2 SYDVKM.

The chain is built from TRBV27 and TRBJ2-1; TRBD2 aligns across 7 bases. Germline V lookup: CDR1 MNHEY, CDR2 SMNVEV (reference sequence). This CDR3 contains 17 residues. With V trimmed by 4 bases and J by 3 bases, 12 bases remained unmatched. DNA for the CDR3: TGTGCCAGCAGTTCGGGGGGTATAGCTCCTAACTACAATGAGCAGTTCTTC. Its protein is CASSSGGIAPNYNEQFF.

The CDR3 DNA sequence: TGTGCCATCAGTGACCATTCGCGGTCTAGCACAGATACGCAGTATTTT. Translated, it gives CAISDHSRSSTDTQYF. This sequence joins TRBV10-3 and TRBJ2-3; no clear D gene. CDR1 is ENHRY, CDR2 SYGVKD, per germline. The V gene lost 3 bases and the J gene lost 0 bases, with 13 bases spanning the gap. The CDR3 extends over 16 amino acids.

The chain uses TRBV5-6 and TRBJ2-3; the D gene is possibly TRBD2 (5 bases). CDR3 length: 16 residues. Deletions cut 5 bases from V and 1 base from J, with 17 bases between. The germline V gene encodes CDR1 SGHDT and CDR2 YYEEEE. CDR3 loop: CASSLGGHSGTDTQYF. CDR3 bases: TGTGCCAGCAGTCTTGGCGGGCACAGCGGCACAGATACGCAGTATTTT.

This rearrangement joins TRBV20-1 to TRBJ1-2; D is unresolved. The CDR3 spans 14 residues. V was clipped by 1 base and J by 8 bases, with 17 bases between them. Germline V gene lookup returns CDR1 DFQATT and CDR2 SNEGSKA (reference sequence). CDR3 in DNA: TGCAGTGCTAGAGTGCGTAGGGAGGTCGGCGGCTACACCTTC. Protein product: CSARVRREVGGYTF.

The count of this clonotype is one. The chain combines TRBV7-9 with TRBJ2-2, with a tentative D call TRBD1 (7 bases). Germline loops: CDR1 SEHNR, CDR2 FQNEAQ (reference sequence). V lost 5 bases and J 0 bases, leaving 16 bases between the germline ends. The CDR3 is made up of 17 amino acids. The CDR3 DNA is TGTGCCAGCAGCGGGCGGGACAGCGGTGCGAACACCGGGGAGCTGTTTTTT. This gives the protein CASSGRDSGANTGELFF.

The V call is TRBV3-1, the J call TRBJ2-7; D perhaps matches TRBD1 (5 bases). The CDR3 is made up of 13 amino acids. Germline assignment: CDR1 LGHDT and CDR2 YNNKEL (reference sequence). Trimming took off 3 bases at V and 3 bases at J, with 9 bases between the two ends. CDR3 DNA: TGTGCCAGCAGCCATGGAACAGGCTACGAGCAGTACTTC. Protein: CASSHGTGYEQYF.

The rearrangement joins TRBV7-9 to TRBJ1-2; D perhaps matches TRBD1 (5 bases). The germline V gene encodes CDR1 SEHNR and CDR2 FQNEAQ (reference sequence). With 8 bases removed from V and 4 bases from J, the gap between germline ends came to 8 bases. The CDR3 is 11 amino acids. CDR3 DNA sequence: TGTGCCAGCGGGACGGCCTATGGCTACACCTTC. This translates into CASGTAYGYTF.

V usage is TRBV12-3 or TRBV12-4 and J usage is TRBJ1-1, with D perhaps TRBD1 (5 bases). Trimming removed 2 bases at V and 4 bases at J, with 14 bases between. The CDR3 covers 15 residues. Here the CDR3 reads CASSLLGTGSTEAFF. The CDR3 nucleotides are TGTGCCAGCAGTTTATTGGGGACGGGGAGCACTGAAGCTTTCTTT.

This chain links TRBV7-3 with TRBJ2-5; 8 nucleotides match TRBD1. The V and J ends lost 5 bases and 1 base, in that order; junction bases with no gene match: 3. CDR3 size: 14 residues. Germline V gene lookup returns CDR1 SGHTA and CDR2 FQGTGA. CDR3: CASSTGQGQETQYF. Here the CDR3 DNA reads TGTGCCAGCAGCACTGGACAGGGCCAAGAGACCCAGTACTTC.

The rearrangement links TRBV4-3 to TRBJ2-6; the D is unclear. From germline, CDR1 is LGHNA and CDR2 YSLEER. The CDR3 has 18 amino acids. The V and J ends lost 0 bases and 0 bases respectively, with 12 bases between them. In nucleotides, the CDR3 is TGCGCCAGCAGCCAAGAAGGTTCGGGTAACTCTGGGGCCAACGTCCTGACTTTC. This codes for CASSQEGSGNSGANVLTF.

This clonotype was detected only a few times. The V and J genes are TRBV28 and TRBJ1-1; no clear D. V was cut by 3 bases and J by 4 bases, with 6 bases left in between. From germline, CDR1 is MDHEN and CDR2 SYDVKM. The CDR3 covers 12 residues. CDR3 DNA sequence: TGTGCCAGCAGTTTCTGGGCCACTGAAGCTTTCTTT. As protein: CASSFWATEAFF.

The V and J genes are TRBV9 and TRBJ2-7; D unresolved. The CDR3 totals 16 residues. Germline V gives CDR1 SGDLS, CDR2 YYNGEE. With 0 bases removed from V and 4 bases from J, the gap between germline ends came to 17 bases. CDR3 nucleotides: TGTGCCAGCAGCGTAGGGCAGCTAAGTCATCCATACGAGCAGTACTTC. Its protein is CASSVGQLSHPYEQYF.

V gene TRBV6-2 or TRBV6-3 combines with J gene TRBJ1-6, with unresolved D. The CDR3 has 16 amino acids. Per germline, CDR1 MNHEY and CDR2 SVGEGT. With 2 bases removed from V and 5 bases from J, the gap between germline ends came to 13 bases. The CDR3 spells CASSYEGSGNNSPLHF. The CDR3 DNA reads TGTGCCAGCAGTTACGAAGGAAGCGGGAATAATTCACCCCTCCACTTT.

This rearrangement joins TRBV10-3 to TRBJ2-2; 7 nucleotides match TRBD1. This CDR3 has 14 amino acids. Germline V gene lookup returns CDR1 ENHRY and CDR2 SYGVKD. V lost 5 bases, J lost 3 bases, and 3 bases stayed unmatched. The CDR3 reads CAISTGAHTGELFF. CDR3 sequence (DNA): TGTGCCATCAGTACAGGGGCCCACACCGGGGAGCTGTTTTTT.

J is TRBJ2-2 and V is TRBV6-5; TRBD2 is a possible D gene (6 bases). V lost 2 bases and J lost 9, with 19 bases in between. This CDR3 is built from 16 residues. Looked up from germline, CDR1 is MNHEY and CDR2 is SVGAGI. The CDR3 loop is CASSYERGFGGWELFF. The CDR3 nucleotides are TGTGCCAGCAGTTACGAACGGGGGTTCGGAGGGTGGGAGCTGTTTTTT.

The chain uses TRBV4-3 and TRBJ2-7; a possible D gene is TRBD1 (5 bases). The CDR3 is 16 residues long. Trimming took 0 bases from V and 3 from J, leaving 15 bases between them. CDR1 and CDR2 (germline): LGHNA, YSLEER. CDR3 sequence (DNA): TGCGCCAGCAGCCAAGATGCGACCTCTAGGGGCTACGAGCAGTACTTC. The encoded protein is CASSQDATSRGYEQYF.

This clonotype showed up just a few times. The V call is TRBV12-3 or TRBV12-4, the J call TRBJ2-1; 8 bases match TRBD1. With V trimmed by 6 bases and J by 7 bases, 11 bases remained unmatched. This CDR3 region has 15 residues. DNA for the CDR3: TGTGCCAGCAGCATTCACCAGGGGGCGCGAAATGAGCAGTTCTTC. Amino acid sequence: CASSIHQGARNEQFF.

This clonotype was picked up a small number of times. The chain couples TRBV6-5 to TRBJ2-7, with D maybe TRBD1 (6 bases). Trimming cost V 9 bases and J 3 bases, with 9 bases left between them. The germline CDR1 and CDR2 sequences are MNHEY and SVGAGI. The CDR3 extends over 11 amino acids. The CDR3 sequence is CARLQGYEQYV. CDR3 sequence (DNA): TGTGCCAGGCTACAGGGCTACGAGCAGTACGTC.

This clonotype was counted between two and nine times. CDR3 nucleotides: TGTGCCAGCAGTTACCAGCGGGGGGGCTCCACAGATACGCAGTATTTT. It yields the protein CASSYQRGGSTDTQYF. The chain is built from TRBV6-5 and TRBJ2-3; 10 bases align to TRBD2. The V and J ends lost 2 bases and 2 bases, in that order; junction bases with no gene match: 4. CDR1 is MNHEY, CDR2 SVGAGI, per germline. This CDR3 has 16 amino acids.

This clonotype was seen a handful of times. This chain joins TRBV20-1 and TRBJ1-2; D remains unclear. This CDR3 is built from 12 residues. The germline gives CDR1 DFQATT, CDR2 SNEGSKA (reference sequence). CDR3 protein: CTTTPRGYGYTF. The CDR3 nucleotides read TGCACCACTACTCCGAGAGGGTATGGCTACACCTTC.